This T cell receptor beta chain was captured by sequencing in a study of HIV-infected patients and healthy controls. The CDR3 covers 16 residues. V was trimmed by 0 bases and J by 8 bases, leaving 17 bases between them. Germline lookup yields CDR1 LNHDA and CDR2 SQIVND (reference sequence). In this sample, this clonotype turned up many times. Reverse transcription used roughly 480 ng RNA and constant-region primers for alpha and beta. Each of the alpha and beta chains got its own library through chain-specific third strand synthesis with indices. The cDNA received a 5' RACE adapter containing a random hexamer plus an SP2 sequencing primer site. MiXCR, applied by TCRdb to the 5' RACE reads, yields one record per CDR3 protein. The top ten clones hold roughly 8.8% of a sample with some 7,600 distinct CDR3 sequences, about 8% of them seen once. All unsorted peripheral T cells were captured because whole blood was used without fractionation.

This sequence joins TRBV19 and TRBJ2-1; D is unresolved. The sample consisted of blood, taken before antiretroviral therapy. This TCR came from an adult with HIV infection. The CDR3 DNA sequence: TGTGCCAGTAGTATAGATGGGTCGCCCTTGACGTATGAGCAGTTCTTC. This codes for CASSIDGSPLTYEQFF. Full variable domain (remainder filled in from reference TRBV19 and TRBJ2-1): DGGITQSPKYLFRKEGQNVTLSCEQNLNHDAMYWYRQDPGQGLRLIYYSQIVNDFQKGDIAEGYSVSREKKESFPLTVTSAQKNPTAFYLCASSIDGSPLTYEQFFGPGTRLTVL.